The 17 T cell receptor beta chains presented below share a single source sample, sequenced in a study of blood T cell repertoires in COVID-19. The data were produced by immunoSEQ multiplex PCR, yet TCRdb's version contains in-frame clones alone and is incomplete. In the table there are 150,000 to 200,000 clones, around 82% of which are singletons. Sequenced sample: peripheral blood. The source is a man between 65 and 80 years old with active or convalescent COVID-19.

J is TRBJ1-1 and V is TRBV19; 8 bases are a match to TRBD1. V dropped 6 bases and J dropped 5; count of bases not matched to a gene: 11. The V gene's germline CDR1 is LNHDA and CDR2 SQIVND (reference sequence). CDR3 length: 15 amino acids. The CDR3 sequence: CASSIRRGRGTEAFF. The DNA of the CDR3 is TGTGCCAGTAGCATCCGCAGGGGGCGCGGGACTGAAGCTTTCTTT.

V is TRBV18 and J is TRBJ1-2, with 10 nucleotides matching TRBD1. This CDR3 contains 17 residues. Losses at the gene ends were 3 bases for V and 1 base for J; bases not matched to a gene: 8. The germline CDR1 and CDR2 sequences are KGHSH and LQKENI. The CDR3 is CASSPLQGQGFNYGYTF. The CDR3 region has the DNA TGTGCCAGCTCACCGCTCCAGGGACAGGGGTTTAACTATGGCTACACCTTC.

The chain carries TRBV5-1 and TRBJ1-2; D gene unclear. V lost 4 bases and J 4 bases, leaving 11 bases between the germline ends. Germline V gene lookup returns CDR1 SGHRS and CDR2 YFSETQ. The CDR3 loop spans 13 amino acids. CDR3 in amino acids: CASSPTEGYGYTF. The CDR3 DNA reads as TGCGCCAGCAGCCCCACGGAGGGCTATGGCTACACCTTC.

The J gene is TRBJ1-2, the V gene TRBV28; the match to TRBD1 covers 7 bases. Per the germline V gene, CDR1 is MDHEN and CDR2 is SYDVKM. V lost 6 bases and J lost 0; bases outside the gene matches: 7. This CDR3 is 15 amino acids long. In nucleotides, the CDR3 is TGTGCCAGCAGCCACAGACAGGGCGCTAACTATGGCTACACCTTC. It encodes CASSHRQGANYGYTF.

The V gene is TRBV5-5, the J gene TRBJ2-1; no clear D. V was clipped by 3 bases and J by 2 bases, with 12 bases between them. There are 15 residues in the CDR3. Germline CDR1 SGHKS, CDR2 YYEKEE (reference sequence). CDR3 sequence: CASSSSAPTYNEQFF. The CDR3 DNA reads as TGTGCCAGCAGCTCCAGCGCCCCTACCTACAATGAGCAGTTCTTC.

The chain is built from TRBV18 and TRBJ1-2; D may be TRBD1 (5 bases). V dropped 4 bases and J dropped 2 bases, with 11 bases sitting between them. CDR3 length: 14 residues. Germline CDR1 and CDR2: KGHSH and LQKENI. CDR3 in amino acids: CASSRGGRNYGYTF. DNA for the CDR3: TGTGCCAGCTCACGGGGCGGCAGGAACTATGGCTACACCTTC. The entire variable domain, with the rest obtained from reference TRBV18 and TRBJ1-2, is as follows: NAGVMQNPRHLVRRRGQEARLRCSPMKGHSHVYWYRQLPEEGLKFMVYLQKENIIDESGMPKERFSAEFPKEGPSILRIQQVVRGDSAAYFCASSRGGRNYGYTFGSGTRLTVV.

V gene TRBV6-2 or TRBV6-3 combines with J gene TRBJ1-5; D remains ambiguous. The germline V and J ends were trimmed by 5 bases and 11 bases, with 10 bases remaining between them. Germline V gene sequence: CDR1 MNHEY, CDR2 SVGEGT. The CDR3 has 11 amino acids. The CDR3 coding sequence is TGTGCCAGCAGTAGCGGTTTGTCCCAGCATTTT. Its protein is CASSSGLSQHF.

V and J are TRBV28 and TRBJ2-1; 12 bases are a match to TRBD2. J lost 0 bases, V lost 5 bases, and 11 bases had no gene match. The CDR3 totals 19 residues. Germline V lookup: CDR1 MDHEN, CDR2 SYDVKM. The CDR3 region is CASSPLGLAGGSSYNEQFF. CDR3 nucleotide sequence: TGTGCCAGCAGTCCCCTGGGACTAGCGGGCGGGAGCTCCTACAATGAGCAGTTCTTC.

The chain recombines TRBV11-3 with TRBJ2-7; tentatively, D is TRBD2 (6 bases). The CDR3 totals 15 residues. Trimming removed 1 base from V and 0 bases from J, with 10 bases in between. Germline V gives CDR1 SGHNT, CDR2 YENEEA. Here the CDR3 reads CASSLGGAGSYEQYF. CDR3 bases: TGTGCCAGCAGCTTAGGCGGGGCGGGCTCCTACGAGCAGTACTTC.

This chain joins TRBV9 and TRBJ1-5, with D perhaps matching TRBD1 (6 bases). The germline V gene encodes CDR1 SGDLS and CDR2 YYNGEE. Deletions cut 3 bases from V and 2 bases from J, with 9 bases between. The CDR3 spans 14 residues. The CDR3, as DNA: TGTGCCAGCAGCGAAGGGGGTGGCAATCAGCCCCAGCATTTT. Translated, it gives CASSEGGGNQPQHF.

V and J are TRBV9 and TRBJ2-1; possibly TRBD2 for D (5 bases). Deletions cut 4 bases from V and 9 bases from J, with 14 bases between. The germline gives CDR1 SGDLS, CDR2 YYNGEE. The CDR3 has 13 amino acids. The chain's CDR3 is CASSITRVTEQFF. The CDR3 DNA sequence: TGTGCCAGCAGCATTACGAGGGTGACTGAGCAGTTCTTC.

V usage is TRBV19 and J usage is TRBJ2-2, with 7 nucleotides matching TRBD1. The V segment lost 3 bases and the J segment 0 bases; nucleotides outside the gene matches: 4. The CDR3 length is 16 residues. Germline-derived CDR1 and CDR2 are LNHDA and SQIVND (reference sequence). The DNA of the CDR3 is TGTGCCAGTAGTATCGGACAGGCTACGAACACCGGGGAGCTGTTTTTT. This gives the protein CASSIGQATNTGELFF.

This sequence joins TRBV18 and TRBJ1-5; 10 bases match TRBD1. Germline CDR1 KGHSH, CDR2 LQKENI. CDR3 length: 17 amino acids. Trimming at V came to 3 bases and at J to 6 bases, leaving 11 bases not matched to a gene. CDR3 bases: TGTGCCAGCTCACCTGACGGTTACGGGACAGGGGCTCAGCCCCAGCATTTT. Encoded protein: CASSPDGYGTGAQPQHF. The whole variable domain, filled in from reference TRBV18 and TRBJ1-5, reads NAGVMQNPRHLVRRRGQEARLRCSPMKGHSHVYWYRQLPEEGLKFMVYLQKENIIDESGMPKERFSAEFPKEGPSILRIQQVVRGDSAAYFCASSPDGYGTGAQPQHFGDGTRLSIL.

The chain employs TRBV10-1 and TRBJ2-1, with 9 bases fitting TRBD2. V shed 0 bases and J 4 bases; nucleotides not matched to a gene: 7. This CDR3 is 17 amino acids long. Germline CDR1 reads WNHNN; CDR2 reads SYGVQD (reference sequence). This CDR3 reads CASSESARTSEYNEQFF. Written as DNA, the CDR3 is TGCGCCAGCAGTGAGTCTGCCCGGACTAGCGAGTACAATGAGCAGTTCTTC.

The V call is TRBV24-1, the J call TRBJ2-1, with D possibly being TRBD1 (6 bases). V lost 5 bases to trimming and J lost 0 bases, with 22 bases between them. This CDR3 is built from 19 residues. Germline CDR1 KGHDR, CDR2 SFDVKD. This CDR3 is CATSAHSGTPAASYNEQFF. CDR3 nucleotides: TGTGCCACCAGTGCCCATTCCGGGACACCCGCTGCCTCCTACAATGAGCAGTTCTTC.

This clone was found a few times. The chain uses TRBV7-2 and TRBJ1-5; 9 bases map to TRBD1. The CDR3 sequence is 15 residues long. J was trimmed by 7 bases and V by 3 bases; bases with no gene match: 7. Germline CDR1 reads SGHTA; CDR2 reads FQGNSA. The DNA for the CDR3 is TGTGCCAGCAGCTTTACAGGGGGCGGGGGGCAGCCCCAGCATTTT. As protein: CASSFTGGGGQPQHF. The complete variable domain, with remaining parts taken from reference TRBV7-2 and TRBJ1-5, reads GAGVSQSPSNKVTEKGKDVELRCDPISGHTALYWYRQSLGQGLEFLIYFQGNSAPDKSGLPSDRFSAERTGGSVSTLTIQRTQQEDSAVYLCASSFTGGGGQPQHFGDGTRLSIL.

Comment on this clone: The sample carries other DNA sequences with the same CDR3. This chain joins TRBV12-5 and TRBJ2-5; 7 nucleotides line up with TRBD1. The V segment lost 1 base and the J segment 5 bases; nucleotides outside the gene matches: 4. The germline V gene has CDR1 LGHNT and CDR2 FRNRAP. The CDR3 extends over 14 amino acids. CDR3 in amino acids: CASGLGGTEETQYF. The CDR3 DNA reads TGTGCTAGTGGTTTGGGGGGGACAGAGGAGACCCAGTACTTC.